This TCR beta chain was identified in a study of untreated major depressive disorder. TCRdb's table, derived via immunoSEQ multiplex PCR, lists solely in-frame clones and lacks some. The sample records more than 20,000 clones, about 93% being singletons. The V end was cut by 1 base, the J end by 5 bases, with 11 bases between. Germline-derived CDR1 and CDR2 are MNHEY and SVGAGI. The CDR3 is 14 residues long. For sex, age, current smoking status and body mass index, every depressed patient had a pairwise-matched non-depressed control. No current or lifetime mood disorder and depressive symptom score of 5 or less defined controls.

The chain links TRBV6-5 to TRBJ1-1; D is ambiguous. The clonotype originates from a man younger than 45 in good health. The sequenced sample was CD4+ T cells from PBMCs. CDR3 sequence (DNA): TGTGCCAGCAGTTACTTCTTTCCGGGAACTGAAGCTTTCTTT. This codes for CASSYFFPGTEAFF.